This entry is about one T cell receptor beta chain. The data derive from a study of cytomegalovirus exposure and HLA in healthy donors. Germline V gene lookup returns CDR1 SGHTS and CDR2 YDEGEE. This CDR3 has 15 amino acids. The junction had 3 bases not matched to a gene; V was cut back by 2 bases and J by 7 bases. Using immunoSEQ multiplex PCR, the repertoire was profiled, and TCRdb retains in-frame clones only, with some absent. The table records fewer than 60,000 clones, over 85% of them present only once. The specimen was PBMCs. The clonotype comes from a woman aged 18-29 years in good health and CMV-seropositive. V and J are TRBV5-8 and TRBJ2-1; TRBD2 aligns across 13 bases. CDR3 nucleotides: TGTGCCAGCAGCTTAGAGGGACTAGCGGGGAATGAGCAGTTCTTC. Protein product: CASSLEGLAGNEQFF.